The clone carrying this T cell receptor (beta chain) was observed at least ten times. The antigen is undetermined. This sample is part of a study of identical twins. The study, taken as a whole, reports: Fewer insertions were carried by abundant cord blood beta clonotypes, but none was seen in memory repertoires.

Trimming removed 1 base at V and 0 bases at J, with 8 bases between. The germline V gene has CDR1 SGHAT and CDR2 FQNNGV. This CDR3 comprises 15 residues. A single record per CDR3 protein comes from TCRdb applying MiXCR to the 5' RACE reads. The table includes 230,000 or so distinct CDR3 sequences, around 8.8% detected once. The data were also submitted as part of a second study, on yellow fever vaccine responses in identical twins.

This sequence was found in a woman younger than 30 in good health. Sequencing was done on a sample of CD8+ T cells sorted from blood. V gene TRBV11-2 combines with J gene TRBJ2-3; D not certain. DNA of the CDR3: TGTGCCAGCAGCTTAGTTGGTACTAGCACAGATACGCAGTATTTT. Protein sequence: CASSLVGTSTDTQYF.